This is a list of T cell receptor beta chains from one sample in a study of T cell responses to AZD1222 COVID-19 vaccine. Sequencing used immunoSEQ multiplex PCR; TCRdb keeps in-frame clones, though not all of them. The sample has about 85,000 clones, roughly 88% seen once. The source material was peripheral blood, sampled on day 0 of AZD1222 vaccination. These TCRs come from an adult in good health. Both conserved end residues are part of each CDR3. Fields, in order: clone size, D gene, J gene, V gene, CDR3 DNA, CDR3 protein. The D gene is left open where the match is weak. A row's size may be missing; if present it is once, few, many or a size class.

size: NA; D: NA; J: TRBJ1-4; V: TRBV6-6; DNA: TGTGCCAGCAGTCGGTTGGGTCGGGAAAAACTGTTTTTT; CDR3: CASSRLGREKLFF
size: NA; D: NA; J: TRBJ2-3; V: TRBV12-3/TRBV12-4; DNA: TGTGCCAGCAGACCCCTCGGTCCTAAGACGTATTTT; CDR3: CASRPLGPKTYF
size: few; D: TRBD2; J: TRBJ2-7; V: TRBV7-9; DNA: TGTGCCAGCAGCTCCCCGCTAGCGGAGAGCTACGAGCAGTACTTC; CDR3: CASSSPLAESYEQYF
size: NA; D: TRBD1; J: TRBJ2-7; V: TRBV28; DNA: TGTGCCAGCAGCCCCAGACAGGGCCTCGGGTCGTACGAGCAGTACTTC; CDR3: CASSPRQGLGSYEQYF
size: NA; D: NA; J: TRBJ1-1; V: TRBV5-4; DNA: TGTGCCAGCAGTATACAGGGCGGGGGCACTGAAGCTTTCTTT; CDR3: CASSIQGGGTEAFF
size: NA; D: TRBD2; J: TRBJ2-1; V: TRBV10-3; DNA: TGTGCCATCAGTGGTAAGGACGGACTAGCGGGATCTGATGGATACAATGAGCAGTTCTTC; CDR3: CAISGKDGLAGSDGYNEQFF
size: NA; D: TRBD2; J: TRBJ2-5; V: TRBV5-1; DNA: TGCGCCAGCAGCCGGGGTAGCGGGAGAGAGACCCAGTACTTC; CDR3: CASSRGSGRETQYF
size: NA; D: NA; J: TRBJ1-1; V: TRBV5-6; DNA: TGTGCCAGCAGCTTTGAGAGGGCAGGGGCTTTCTTT; CDR3: CASSFERAGAFF
size: NA; D: TRBD1; J: TRBJ2-2; V: TRBV19; DNA: TGTGCCACAGTGGACAGGGCGAACACCGGGGAGCTGTTTTTT; CDR3: CATVDRANTGELFF
size: NA; D: TRBD1; J: TRBJ1-5; V: TRBV30; DNA: TGTGCCTGGAGTGGACAGGGGAATCAGCCCCAGCATTTT; CDR3: CAWSGQGNQPQHF
size: NA; D: NA; J: TRBJ2-2; V: TRBV29-1; DNA: TGCAGCGTTGAAGCATACTTGAACACCGGGGAGCTGTTTTTT; CDR3: CSVEAYLNTGELFF
size: NA; D: NA; J: TRBJ1-4; V: TRBV19; DNA: TGTGCCAGTAGTATCCCCCGGGACTCAACTAATGAAAAACTGTTTTTT; CDR3: CASSIPRDSTNEKLFF
size: NA; D: NA; J: TRBJ1-4; V: TRBV3-1/TRBV3-2; DNA: TGTGCCAGCAGCCAAGGGCCAGGGCTGAATGAAAAACTGTTTTTT; CDR3: CASSQGPGLNEKLFF
size: NA; D: NA; J: TRBJ1-4; V: TRBV6-5; DNA: TGTGCCAGCACGGTTGACAAAAATGAAAAACTGTTTTTT; CDR3: CASTVDKNEKLFF
size: NA; D: NA; J: TRBJ1-4; V: TRBV29-1; DNA: TGCAGCGTTGAAGACGGCGTGGACCCAGGCGAAAAACTGTTTTTT; CDR3: CSVEDGVDPGEKLFF
size: NA; D: NA; J: TRBJ1-3; V: TRBV7-2; DNA: TGTGCCAGCAGCTTAGGTTGGGGCTCGAGCTCTGGAAACACCATATATTTT; CDR3: CASSLGWGSSSGNTIYF
size: NA; D: NA; J: TRBJ1-2; V: TRBV19; DNA: TGTGCCAGTAGTATAATGGGTAACTATGGCTACACCTTC; CDR3: CASSIMGNYGYTF
size: NA; D: NA; J: TRBJ2-2; V: TRBV27; DNA: TGTGCCAGCAGTTTATCTGCGGGGGGACAGACCGGGGAGCTGTTTTTT; CDR3: CASSLSAGGQTGELFF
size: once; D: NA; J: TRBJ2-5; V: TRBV6-5; DNA: TGTGCCAGCAGCTTACAGCCGGACCACCAAGAGACCCAGTACTTC; CDR3: CASSLQPDHQETQYF
size: NA; D: NA; J: TRBJ2-7; V: TRBV4-2; DNA: TGTGCCAGCAGCCAAGAGGACCTGGTTGGGGGCTACGAGCAGTACTTC; CDR3: CASSQEDLVGGYEQYF
size: NA; D: NA; J: TRBJ2-5; V: TRBV6-2/TRBV6-3; DNA: TGTGCCAGCAGCCCCAGGGGTGAGCACGGGGAGACCCAGTACTTC; CDR3: CASSPRGEHGETQYF
size: once; D: NA; J: TRBJ2-3; V: TRBV3-1/TRBV3-2; DNA: TGTGCCAGCAGCCAAGATCTGGCTAGCGTTTTCACAGATACGCAGTATTTT; CDR3: CASSQDLASVFTDTQYF
size: NA; D: TRBD1; J: TRBJ2-7; V: TRBV5-1; DNA: TGCGCCAGCAGCCGGCTAAGGGTGGGACAGGGTATCTACGAGCAGTACTTC; CDR3: CASSRLRVGQGIYEQYF
size: NA; D: NA; J: TRBJ1-5; V: TRBV7-9; DNA: TGTGCCAGCAGCTCGGTAGCGGGCCCAGGTCACAATCAGCCCCAGCATTTT; CDR3: CASSSVAGPGHNQPQHF
size: NA; D: TRBD1; J: TRBJ1-1; V: TRBV27; DNA: TGTGCCAGCAGAGGTTACCCTACAGGGGGAGGGAACACTGAAGCTTTCTTT; CDR3: CASRGYPTGGGNTEAFF
size: NA; D: NA; J: TRBJ2-1; V: TRBV7-9; DNA: TGTGCCAGCAGCCAAAGACAATACAATGAGCAGTTCTTC; CDR3: CASSQRQYNEQFF
size: NA; D: TRBD2; J: TRBJ2-1; V: TRBV7-7; DNA: TGTGCCAGCAGCCCTCAATTAGCCGGGACTAGAAATGAGCAGTTCTTC; CDR3: CASSPQLAGTRNEQFF
size: NA; D: NA; J: TRBJ2-3; V: TRBV28; DNA: TGTGCCAGCAGTTTTATACCCCCAGGAGGGGGGATGGGTACAGATACGCAGTATTTT; CDR3: CASSFIPPGGGMGTDTQYF
size: NA; D: NA; J: TRBJ2-5; V: TRBV5-1; DNA: TGCGCCAGCAGCCAGGAGAGGGTTGGGGAGTACTTC; CDR3: CASSQERVGEYF
size: NA; D: TRBD1; J: TRBJ2-1; V: TRBV19; DNA: TGTGCCAGTAGTAGTTTGTCCCAGGGGGACTACAATGAGCAGTTCTTC; CDR3: CASSSLSQGDYNEQFF
size: NA; D: NA; J: TRBJ1-1; V: TRBV28; DNA: TGTGCCAGCAGTTTATCAGGGGCACAGACTGAAGCTTTCTTT; CDR3: CASSLSGAQTEAFF
size: NA; D: NA; J: TRBJ1-4; V: TRBV7-2; DNA: TGTGCCAGCAGCTTAGTAGAGGCTGAAAAACTGTTTTTT; CDR3: CASSLVEAEKLFF
size: NA; D: NA; J: TRBJ2-3; V: TRBV27; DNA: TGTGCCAGCGTCCCTTGGGGGGTCGGGGGCACAGATACGCAGTATTTT; CDR3: CASVPWGVGGTDTQYF
size: NA; D: NA; J: TRBJ1-2; V: TRBV28; DNA: TGTGCCAGCAGTTCCGTCCGGGGACGGCAGCTCTATAACTATGGCTACACCTTC; CDR3: CASSSVRGRQLYNYGYTF
size: NA; D: TRBD1; J: TRBJ2-5; V: TRBV20-1; DNA: TGCAGTGCTAGTACACAGGGGGCGAGGGAGACCCAGTACTTC; CDR3: CSASTQGARETQYF
size: few; D: TRBD2; J: TRBJ2-3; V: TRBV7-9; DNA: TGTGCCAGCAGCTTTCTAGCGGGAGGGGGGCTCACAGATACGCAGTATTTT; CDR3: CASSFLAGGGLTDTQYF
size: once; D: TRBD1; J: TRBJ1-6; V: TRBV27; DNA: TGTGCCAGCAGTTTAAGGGACAGATATTCACCCCTCCACTTT; CDR3: CASSLRDRYSPLHF
size: NA; D: NA; J: TRBJ2-7; V: TRBV7-9; DNA: TGTGCCAGCAGCTTATCTATGCTGGAGCAGTACTTC; CDR3: CASSLSMLEQYF
size: NA; D: NA; J: TRBJ2-7; V: TRBV11-1; DNA: TGTGCCAGCAGCTTAAGAGACGCCGCGGCGGACGAGCAGTACTTC; CDR3: CASSLRDAAADEQYF
size: once; D: NA; J: TRBJ1-3; V: TRBV19; DNA: TGTGCCAGTAAAGCTCAACTCTCTGGAAACACCATATATTTT; CDR3: CASKAQLSGNTIYF
size: NA; D: TRBD1; J: TRBJ1-2; V: TRBV18; DNA: TGTGCCAGCTCACCAGAGGGGGCCCATGGCTACACCTTC; CDR3: CASSPEGAHGYTF
size: NA; D: NA; J: TRBJ1-4; V: TRBV27; DNA: TGTGCCAGTACCCGGCGCCCCCCTTTCGGGAGTGAAAAACTGTTTTTT; CDR3: CASTRRPPFGSEKLFF
size: once; D: NA; J: TRBJ2-5; V: TRBV7-2; DNA: TGTGCCAGCAGCTTCCGGGGTCTCCAAGAGACCCAGTACTTC; CDR3: CASSFRGLQETQYF
size: once; D: NA; J: TRBJ1-4; V: TRBV9; DNA: TGTGCCAGCAGCGTACTGGGCGGTGAAAAACTGTTTTTT; CDR3: CASSVLGGEKLFF
size: NA; D: NA; J: TRBJ2-7; V: TRBV25-1; DNA: TGTGCCAGCAGTGCCGGACAAAACCTCTACGAGCAGTACTTC; CDR3: CASSAGQNLYEQYF
size: NA; D: NA; J: TRBJ2-1; V: TRBV6-5; DNA: TGTGCCAGCAGAACGGCTGTAGGGAATGAGCAGTTCTTC; CDR3: CASRTAVGNEQFF